This TCR beta chain derives from a study of blood T cell repertoires in COVID-19. Germline assignment: CDR1 KGHSH and CDR2 LQKENI. CDR3 length equals 13 residues. V lost 2 bases and J 7 bases, leaving 11 bases between the germline ends. Methods used by the authors: Quantification of nucleated cells was approximated via reference gene primer amplification. Repertoires were generated with immunoSEQ multiplex PCR, while TCRdb's copy carries only in-frame clones and drops some. D and trimming were read from the DNA, whereas the V and J calls and clone size are those reported in that table. The table shows over 85,000 clones, with about 80% occurring only once.

The receptor comes from a woman at least 80 years old with active or convalescent COVID-19. V gene TRBV18 combines with J gene TRBJ1-2; D remains unclear. What was sequenced was peripheral blood. CDR3 DNA: TGTGCCAGCTCACCAGGAGAGGCTCGTGGCTACACCTTC. Protein product: CASSPGEARGYTF.